A single T cell receptor (beta chain) is shown here with its context. When the RNA was reverse transcribed, random hexamers were used with an input of roughly 0.5 to 1 ug. TCRdb reprocessed the immunoSEQ multiplex PCR reads with MiXCR, giving one entry per CDR3 protein. The sample contains 180,000 or so distinct CDR3 sequences, 90% to 95% of which appear only once. Relapsing-remitting disease, either stable or active, was present in the multiple sclerosis controls, who were treatment-naive patients. This sample is part of a study of CD8 T cells in Susac syndrome. Trimming pared 7 bases from V and 4 bases from J, leaving 14 bases between. CDR1 MNHEY and CDR2 SMNVEV come from the germline V gene (reference sequence). The CDR3 is 14 residues long.

This receptor was identified in a human donor with multiple sclerosis. What was sequenced was CD4+ T cells from PBMCs. This rearrangement joins TRBV27 to TRBJ2-1, with no clear D. In DNA, the CDR3 is TGTGCCAGCAATCGACACGACGGTTACAATGAGCAGTTCTTC. It specifies CASNRHDGYNEQFF.